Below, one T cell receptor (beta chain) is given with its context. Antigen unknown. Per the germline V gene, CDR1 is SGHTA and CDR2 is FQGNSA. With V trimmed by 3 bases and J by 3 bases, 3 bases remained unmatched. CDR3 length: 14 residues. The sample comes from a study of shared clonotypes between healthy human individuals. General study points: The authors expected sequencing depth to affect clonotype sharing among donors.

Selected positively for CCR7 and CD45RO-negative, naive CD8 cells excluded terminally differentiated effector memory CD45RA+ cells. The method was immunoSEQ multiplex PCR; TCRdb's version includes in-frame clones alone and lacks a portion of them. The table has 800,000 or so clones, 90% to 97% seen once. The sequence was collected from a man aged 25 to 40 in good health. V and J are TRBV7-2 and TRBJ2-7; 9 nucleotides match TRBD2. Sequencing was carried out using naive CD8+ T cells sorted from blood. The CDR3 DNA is TGTGCCAGCAGCTTGCGGGAGGGCGTCTACGAGCAGTACTTC. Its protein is CASSLREGVYEQYF.